Detailed here is one T cell receptor (beta chain). The table came from immunoSEQ multiplex PCR; TCRdb's copy has only in-frame clones and leaves some out. The sample has 55,000 to 65,000 clones; over 65% are singletons. This entry is derived from a study of pediatric ulcerative colitis. The V gene's germline CDR1 is MGHRA and CDR2 YSYEKL. This CDR3 spans 19 amino acids. The V segment lost 4 bases and the J segment 2 bases; nucleotides outside the gene matches: 12. This TCR was sampled from a boy aged 10-17 years with moderate ulcerative colitis. The specimen sequenced was blood. The chain employs TRBV4-1 and TRBJ2-7, with 15 bases fitting TRBD2. In DNA form, the CDR3 reads TGCGCCAGCAGCCTCATTACCGGGACTAGCGGGGGGAGGGCCTACGAGCAGTACTTC. Its translation: CASSLITGTSGGRAYEQYF.